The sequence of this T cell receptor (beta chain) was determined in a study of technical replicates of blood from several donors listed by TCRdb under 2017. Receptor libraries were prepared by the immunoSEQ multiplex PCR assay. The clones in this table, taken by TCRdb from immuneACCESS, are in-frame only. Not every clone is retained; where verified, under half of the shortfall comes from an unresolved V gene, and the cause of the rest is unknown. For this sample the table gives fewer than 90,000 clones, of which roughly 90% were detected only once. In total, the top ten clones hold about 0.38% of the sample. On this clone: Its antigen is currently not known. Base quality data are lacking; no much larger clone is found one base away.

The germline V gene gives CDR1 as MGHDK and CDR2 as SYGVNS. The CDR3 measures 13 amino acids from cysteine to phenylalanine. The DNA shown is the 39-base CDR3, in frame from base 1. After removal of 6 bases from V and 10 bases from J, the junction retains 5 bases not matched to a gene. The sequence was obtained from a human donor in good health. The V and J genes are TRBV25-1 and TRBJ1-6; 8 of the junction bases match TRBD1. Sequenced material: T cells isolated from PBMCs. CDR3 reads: CASSGTGYSPLHF. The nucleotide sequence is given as TGTGCCAGCAGCGGGACAGGCTACTCACCCCTCCACTTT.